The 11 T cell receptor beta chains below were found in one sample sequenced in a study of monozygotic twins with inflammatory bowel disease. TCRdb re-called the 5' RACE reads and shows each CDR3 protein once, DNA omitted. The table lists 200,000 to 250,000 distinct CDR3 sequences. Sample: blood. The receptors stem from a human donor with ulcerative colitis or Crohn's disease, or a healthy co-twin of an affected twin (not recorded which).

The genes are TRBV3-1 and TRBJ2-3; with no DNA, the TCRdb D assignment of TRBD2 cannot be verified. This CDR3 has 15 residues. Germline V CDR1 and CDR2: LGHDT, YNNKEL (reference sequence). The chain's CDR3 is CASSQGTSHTDTQYF.

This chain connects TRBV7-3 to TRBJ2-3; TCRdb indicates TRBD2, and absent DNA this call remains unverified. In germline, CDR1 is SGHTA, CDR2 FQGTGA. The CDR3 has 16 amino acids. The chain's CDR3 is CASSFLAGGQGDTQYF.

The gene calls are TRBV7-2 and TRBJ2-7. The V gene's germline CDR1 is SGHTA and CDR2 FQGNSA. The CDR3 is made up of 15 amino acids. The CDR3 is CASSLAPGYAYEQYF.

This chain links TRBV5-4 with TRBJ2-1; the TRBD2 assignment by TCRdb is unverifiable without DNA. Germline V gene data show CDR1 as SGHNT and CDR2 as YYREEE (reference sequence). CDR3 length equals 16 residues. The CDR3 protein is CASSLGGLAGLNEQFF.

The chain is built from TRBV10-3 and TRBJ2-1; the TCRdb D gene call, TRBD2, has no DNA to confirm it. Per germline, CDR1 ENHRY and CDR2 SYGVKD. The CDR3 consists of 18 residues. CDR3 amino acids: CAISESLALDPSANEQFF.

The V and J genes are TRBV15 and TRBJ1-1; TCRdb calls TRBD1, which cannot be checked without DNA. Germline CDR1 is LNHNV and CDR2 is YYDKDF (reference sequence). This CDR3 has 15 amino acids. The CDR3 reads CATSRGGTGNTEAFF.

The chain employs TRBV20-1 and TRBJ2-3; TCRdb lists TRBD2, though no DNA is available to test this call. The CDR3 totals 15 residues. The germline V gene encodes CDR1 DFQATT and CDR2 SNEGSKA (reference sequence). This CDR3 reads CSATRLAGYTDTQYF.

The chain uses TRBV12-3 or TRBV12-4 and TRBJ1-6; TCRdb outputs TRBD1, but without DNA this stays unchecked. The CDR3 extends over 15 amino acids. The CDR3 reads CASGGGGSYNSPLHF.

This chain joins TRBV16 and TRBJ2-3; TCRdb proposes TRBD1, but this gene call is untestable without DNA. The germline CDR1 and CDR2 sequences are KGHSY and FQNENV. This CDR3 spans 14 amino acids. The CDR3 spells CASSQRPIQGSQYF.

CDR3 loop: CAISAGSSYNSPLHF. This chain connects TRBV10-3 to TRBJ1-6. Per the germline V gene, CDR1 is ENHRY and CDR2 is SYGVKD. The CDR3 spans 15 residues.

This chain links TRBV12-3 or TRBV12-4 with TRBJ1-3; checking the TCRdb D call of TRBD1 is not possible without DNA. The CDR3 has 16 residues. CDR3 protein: CASSFQGVRSGNTIYF.